The rows below give T cell receptor beta chains drawn from one sample of a study of blood T cell repertoires in COVID-19. Profiled with immunoSEQ multiplex PCR; TCRdb holds only in-frame clones, not every one. The table lists under 500,000 clones, roughly 85% of them singletons. The specimen was PBMCs or T cells enriched from blood (not recorded which). Every receptor here comes from a woman under 30 with acute COVID-19. The CDR3 runs from the conserved cysteine through the conserved F or W. Fields, in order: clone size, V gene, D gene, J gene, CDR3 protein, CDR3 DNA. A D gene is named only where the DNA matches it firmly. Size is omitted from some rows. Given values are once, few, many or a class for expanded clones.

clone size: .
V gene: TRBV28
D gene: .
J gene: TRBJ2-7
CDR3 protein: CASSRTVPYEQYF
CDR3 DNA: TGTGCCAGCAGTAGGACAGTTCCCTACGAGCAGTACTTC

clone size: .
V gene: TRBV19
D gene: .
J gene: TRBJ1-2
CDR3 protein: CASSRTQGDYGYTF
CDR3 DNA: TGTGCCAGTAGTAGAACACAGGGTGACTATGGCTACACCTTC

clone size: few
V gene: TRBV6-6
D gene: TRBD2
J gene: TRBJ2-7
CDR3 protein: CASSRGLAGGLSYEQYF
CDR3 DNA: TGTGCCAGCAGTCGGGGACTAGCGGGAGGGCTTTCCTACGAGCAGTACTTC

clone size: .
V gene: TRBV4-1
D gene: .
J gene: TRBJ1-2
CDR3 protein: CASSQVGTSSGYTF
CDR3 DNA: TGCGCCAGCAGCCAAGTGGGCACTAGTTCGGGCTACACCTTC

clone size: .
V gene: TRBV15
D gene: TRBD2
J gene: TRBJ2-5
CDR3 protein: CATSQRTSSQETQYF
CDR3 DNA: TGTGCCACCAGCCAACGGACTAGTAGTCAAGAGACCCAGTACTTC

clone size: .
V gene: TRBV2
D gene: .
J gene: TRBJ1-4
CDR3 protein: CASSEAWGPQANEKLFF
CDR3 DNA: TGTGCCAGCAGTGAAGCGTGGGGGCCCCAGGCTAATGAAAAACTGTTTTTT

clone size: .
V gene: TRBV19
D gene: TRBD2
J gene: TRBJ2-7
CDR3 protein: CASSIGSASGASSYEQYF
CDR3 DNA: TGTGCCAGTAGTATAGGTTCGGCTAGCGGGGCGAGCTCCTACGAGCAGTACTTC

clone size: .
V gene: TRBV3-1/TRBV3-2
D gene: TRBD1
J gene: TRBJ1-2
CDR3 protein: CASSSGTGGPYGYTF
CDR3 DNA: TGTGCCAGCAGCTCGGGGACAGGGGGTCCCTATGGCTACACCTTC

clone size: .
V gene: TRBV2
D gene: .
J gene: TRBJ1-6
CDR3 protein: CASEPRETINSPLHF
CDR3 DNA: TGTGCCAGCGAACCCCGGGAGACAATCAATTCACCCCTCCACTTT

clone size: once
V gene: TRBV29-1
D gene: TRBD2
J gene: TRBJ2-1
CDR3 protein: CSAGLSGGEQFF
CDR3 DNA: TGCAGCGCGGGACTCTCGGGGGGTGAGCAGTTCTTC

clone size: .
V gene: TRBV2
D gene: .
J gene: TRBJ1-1
CDR3 protein: CASSLQGKNTEAFF
CDR3 DNA: TGTGCCAGCAGTTTACAGGGAAAGAACACTGAAGCTTTCTTT

clone size: .
V gene: TRBV4-1
D gene: TRBD1
J gene: TRBJ2-7
CDR3 protein: CASSQDGRGLNEQYF
CDR3 DNA: TGCGCCAGCAGCCAAGACGGCAGGGGGTTAAACGAGCAGTACTTC

clone size: .
V gene: TRBV7-2
D gene: .
J gene: TRBJ1-2
CDR3 protein: CASSLASAAVNYGYTF
CDR3 DNA: TGTGCCAGCAGCTTAGCGTCAGCGGCCGTTAACTATGGCTACACCTTC

clone size: .
V gene: TRBV27
D gene: .
J gene: TRBJ2-3
CDR3 protein: CASSLIGGGTDTQYF
CDR3 DNA: TGTGCCAGCAGTTTAATAGGGGGGGGCACAGATACGCAGTATTTT

clone size: once
V gene: TRBV9
D gene: TRBD1
J gene: TRBJ2-7
CDR3 protein: CASSVETGASYEQYF
CDR3 DNA: TGTGCCAGCAGCGTAGAAACAGGGGCTTCCTACGAGCAGTACTTC

clone size: .
V gene: TRBV7-2
D gene: .
J gene: TRBJ1-6
CDR3 protein: CASSPRQDSYNSPLHF
CDR3 DNA: TGTGCCAGCAGCCCTAGACAGGACTCCTATAATTCACCCCTCCACTTT

clone size: .
V gene: TRBV5-4
D gene: .
J gene: TRBJ1-2
CDR3 protein: CASSADSPNYGYTF
CDR3 DNA: TGTGCCAGCAGCGCGGACAGTCCAAACTATGGCTACACCTTC

clone size: .
V gene: TRBV3-1/TRBV3-2
D gene: .
J gene: TRBJ1-2
CDR3 protein: CASSPPLCDSNSYGYTF
CDR3 DNA: TGTGCCAGCAGCCCTCCCCTTTGCGACAGCAACAGTTATGGCTACACCTTC

clone size: .
V gene: TRBV6-5
D gene: .
J gene: TRBJ1-6
CDR3 protein: CASSPRENSPLHF
CDR3 DNA: TGTGCCAGCAGCCCCAGGGAAAATTCACCCCTCCACTTT

clone size: .
V gene: TRBV6-5
D gene: .
J gene: TRBJ1-5
CDR3 protein: CASTRGSNQPQHF
CDR3 DNA: TGTGCCAGCACCCGGGGTAGCAATCAGCCCCAGCATTTT

clone size: .
V gene: TRBV7-6
D gene: .
J gene: TRBJ2-1
CDR3 protein: CASSLAGGPGDEQFF
CDR3 DNA: TGTGCCAGCAGCTTAGCGGGAGGGCCAGGGGATGAGCAGTTCTTC